These T cell receptor beta chains were read from a single sample in a study of T cells in Graves' hyperthyroidism and ophthalmopathy. MiXCR, run by TCRdb on the multiplex PCR reads, gives a single entry per CDR3 protein. The sample records about 480,000 distinct CDR3 sequences, 13% to 15% being singletons. The specimen sequenced was blood. The receptors were gathered from a woman between 18 and 29 years old with Graves' hyperthyroidism. The CDR3 runs from the conserved cysteine through the conserved F or W. A D gene is named only where the DNA matches it firmly. Only some rows state a clone size, as once, few, many or a class for expanded clones.

j_call: TRBJ1-4; d_call: NA; clone_size: few; v_call: TRBV11-2; cdr3_nt: TGTGCCAGCAGCCAAGGGATTGGGACATCCCGTAATGAAAAACTGTTTTTT; cdr3_aa: CASSQGIGTSRNEKLFF
j_call: TRBJ2-5; d_call: NA; clone_size: few; v_call: TRBV4-1; cdr3_nt: TGCGCCAGCAGCCTCCACGGGGGTGGGCAAGAGACCCAGTACTTC; cdr3_aa: CASSLHGGGQETQYF
j_call: TRBJ2-7; d_call: TRBD2; clone_size: NA; v_call: TRBV12-3/TRBV12-4; cdr3_nt: TGTGCCAGCAGTTTGGGGCTAGCGGGAGAGGGGGAGCAGTACTTC; cdr3_aa: CASSLGLAGEGEQYF
j_call: TRBJ2-5; d_call: NA; clone_size: NA; v_call: TRBV27; cdr3_nt: TGTGCCACCAGTGGTTCAGGCCAAGAGACCCAGTACTTC; cdr3_aa: CATSGSGQETQYF
j_call: TRBJ2-1; d_call: NA; clone_size: NA; v_call: TRBV5-4; cdr3_nt: TGTGCCAGCAGCCCCCCCCCGCCGGGGAGCTCCTACAATGAGCAGTTCTTC; cdr3_aa: CASSPPPPGSSYNEQFF
j_call: TRBJ1-1; d_call: NA; clone_size: NA; v_call: TRBV5-1; cdr3_nt: TGCGCCAGCAGCGCCTCGGGGGAAGATATGAACACTGAAGCTTTCTTT; cdr3_aa: CASSASGEDMNTEAFF
j_call: TRBJ1-1; d_call: NA; clone_size: many; v_call: TRBV19; cdr3_nt: TGTGCCAGTAGTATGATCCCCCCGACAGATGAAGCTTTCTTT; cdr3_aa: CASSMIPPTDEAFF
j_call: TRBJ1-6; d_call: NA; clone_size: few; v_call: TRBV7-6; cdr3_nt: TGTGCCAGCAGCCCCCAGGGACACAATTCACCCCTCCACTTT; cdr3_aa: CASSPQGHNSPLHF
j_call: TRBJ2-2; d_call: NA; clone_size: many; v_call: TRBV6-5; cdr3_nt: TGTGCCAGCAGTTACTCCGGGCGAGACCTAAGGACCGGGGAGCTGTTTTTT; cdr3_aa: CASSYSGRDLRTGELFF
j_call: TRBJ2-1; d_call: TRBD2; clone_size: NA; v_call: TRBV5-1; cdr3_nt: TGCGCCAGCAGCCTCACATACGGACTAGCGGGAGTCAATGAGCAGTTCTTC; cdr3_aa: CASSLTYGLAGVNEQFF
j_call: TRBJ2-1; d_call: NA; clone_size: NA; v_call: TRBV11-2; cdr3_nt: TGTGCCAGCAGCATCCGGATAGAGTCCTACAATGAGCAGTTCTTC; cdr3_aa: CASSIRIESYNEQFF
j_call: TRBJ2-3; d_call: TRBD2; clone_size: NA; v_call: TRBV12-5; cdr3_nt: TGTGCTAGTGGTTTGAGGCGGGAGCGGGCAGATACGCAGTATTTT; cdr3_aa: CASGLRRERADTQYF
j_call: TRBJ1-2; d_call: TRBD1; clone_size: NA; v_call: TRBV15; cdr3_nt: TGTGCCACCAGCAGAGATCTCCCGTCGGGACAGGGTGCGAGGACCAACTATGGCTACACCTTC; cdr3_aa: CATSRDLPSGQGARTNYGYTF
j_call: TRBJ1-3; d_call: TRBD1; clone_size: many; v_call: TRBV20-1; cdr3_nt: TGCAGTGCTCAGGGGGACAGCCAGCTGGGAAACACCATATATTTT; cdr3_aa: CSAQGDSQLGNTIYF
j_call: TRBJ1-1; d_call: NA; clone_size: many; v_call: TRBV30; cdr3_nt: TGTGCCTGGGGAAGAACGGCCACTGAAGCTTTCTTT; cdr3_aa: CAWGRTATEAFF
j_call: TRBJ2-6; d_call: TRBD2; clone_size: many; v_call: TRBV30; cdr3_nt: TGTGCCTGGACTAGCGGATCTGGGGCCAACGTCCTGACTTTC; cdr3_aa: CAWTSGSGANVLTF
j_call: TRBJ1-1; d_call: NA; clone_size: many; v_call: TRBV5-1; cdr3_nt: TGCGCCAGCAGCCAGGACGGCAGCTTAATGAACACTGAAGCTTTCTTT; cdr3_aa: CASSQDGSLMNTEAFF
j_call: TRBJ2-3; d_call: NA; clone_size: many; v_call: TRBV5-1; cdr3_nt: TGCGCCAGCAGCTTCGCGGGTAGACGCACAGATACGCAGTATTTT; cdr3_aa: CASSFAGRRTDTQYF
j_call: TRBJ2-7; d_call: TRBD2; clone_size: many; v_call: TRBV19; cdr3_nt: TGTGCCAGTAGTACGGGACTAGCGGGAGTTGGAGAGCAGTACTTC; cdr3_aa: CASSTGLAGVGEQYF
j_call: TRBJ2-2; d_call: NA; clone_size: many; v_call: TRBV2; cdr3_nt: TGTGCCAGCAGGACCACGATGAACACCGGGGAGCTGTTTTTT; cdr3_aa: CASRTTMNTGELFF
j_call: TRBJ2-7; d_call: TRBD2; clone_size: many; v_call: TRBV6-2/TRBV6-3; cdr3_nt: TGTGCCAGCAGGACCCTCGGGAGGTTGCTCCACGAGCAGTACTTC; cdr3_aa: CASRTLGRLLHEQYF
j_call: TRBJ2-3; d_call: TRBD2; clone_size: many; v_call: TRBV6-2/TRBV6-3; cdr3_nt: TGTGCCAGCAGTTACTCGCAACGCGGGAGGGCCCTCAGCACAGATACGCAGTATTTT; cdr3_aa: CASSYSQRGRALSTDTQYF
j_call: TRBJ2-5; d_call: TRBD2; clone_size: many; v_call: TRBV20-1; cdr3_nt: TGCAGTGCTGCGGGTAGCGGGGAGACCCAGTACTTC; cdr3_aa: CSAAGSGETQYF
j_call: TRBJ1-1; d_call: TRBD1; clone_size: many; v_call: TRBV20-1; cdr3_nt: TGCAGTGCTGATAACCTTCCCCCGGGACAGGCGAACACTGAAGCTTTCTTT; cdr3_aa: CSADNLPPGQANTEAFF
j_call: TRBJ2-3; d_call: NA; clone_size: many; v_call: TRBV2; cdr3_nt: TGTGCCAGCAGTGAGGAGGGGGCAGACACAGATACGCAGTATTTT; cdr3_aa: CASSEEGADTDTQYF
j_call: TRBJ2-1; d_call: NA; clone_size: many; v_call: TRBV18; cdr3_nt: TGTGCCAGCTCACCCAGGGACGGGGTAACCTACAATGAGCAGTTCTTC; cdr3_aa: CASSPRDGVTYNEQFF
j_call: TRBJ2-1; d_call: NA; clone_size: many; v_call: TRBV12-3/TRBV12-4; cdr3_nt: TGTGCCAGCACCCTCTCCCAGCGCTCCTACAATGAGCAGTTCTTC; cdr3_aa: CASTLSQRSYNEQFF
j_call: TRBJ2-5; d_call: TRBD1; clone_size: once; v_call: TRBV24-1; cdr3_nt: TGTGCCACCAGTGATCCGGGGACAGGGAAGACCCAGTACTTC; cdr3_aa: CATSDPGTGKTQYF
j_call: TRBJ2-1; d_call: NA; clone_size: many; v_call: TRBV20-1; cdr3_nt: TGCAGTGCCCTGGACGGTAAAGGGCCGCACAATGAGCAGTTCTTC; cdr3_aa: CSALDGKGPHNEQFF
j_call: TRBJ2-5; d_call: TRBD1; clone_size: NA; v_call: TRBV7-3; cdr3_nt: TGTGCCAGCAGCTTACAAGGACAGGTTCAAGAGACCCAGTACTTC; cdr3_aa: CASSLQGQVQETQYF
j_call: TRBJ1-5; d_call: TRBD1; clone_size: many; v_call: TRBV2; cdr3_nt: TGTGCCAGCAGTTCCAGGGGGCTGGGGCAGCCCCAGCATTTT; cdr3_aa: CASSSRGLGQPQHF
j_call: TRBJ2-2; d_call: NA; clone_size: NA; v_call: TRBV29-1; cdr3_nt: TGCAGCGTTGATTTTGGGGCGTCGAACACCGGGGAGCTGTTTTTT; cdr3_aa: CSVDFGASNTGELFF
j_call: TRBJ1-5; d_call: NA; clone_size: NA; v_call: TRBV5-5; cdr3_nt: TGTGCCAGCAGCTTGTATGAGAATAGCAATCAGCCCCAGCATTTT; cdr3_aa: CASSLYENSNQPQHF
j_call: TRBJ1-5; d_call: NA; clone_size: many; v_call: TRBV19; cdr3_nt: TGTGCCAGTAGTATATTGGTAGAGTTGGGGATTAGCAATCAGCCCCAGCATTTT; cdr3_aa: CASSILVELGISNQPQHF
j_call: TRBJ1-1; d_call: NA; clone_size: NA; v_call: TRBV7-2; cdr3_nt: TGTGCCAGCAGCTTGAATCCGGACCCGAACACTGAAGCTTTCTTT; cdr3_aa: CASSLNPDPNTEAFF
j_call: TRBJ2-5; d_call: TRBD2; clone_size: NA; v_call: TRBV6-6; cdr3_nt: TGTGCCAGCAGTTACGGGTCGGGAGGACTACAAGAGACCCAGTACTTC; cdr3_aa: CASSYGSGGLQETQYF
j_call: TRBJ1-6; d_call: NA; clone_size: many; v_call: TRBV27; cdr3_nt: TGTGCCAGCAGTCACAGGGAACGCTATAATTCACCCCTCCACTTT; cdr3_aa: CASSHRERYNSPLHF
j_call: TRBJ1-5; d_call: TRBD1; clone_size: few; v_call: TRBV4-1; cdr3_nt: TGCGCCAGCAGCCTGGGACAGATTAGCAATCAGCCCCAGCATTTT; cdr3_aa: CASSLGQISNQPQHF
j_call: TRBJ2-2; d_call: NA; clone_size: few; v_call: TRBV24-1; cdr3_nt: TGTGCCACCAAGACGGCGAACACCGGGGAGCTGTTTTTT; cdr3_aa: CATKTANTGELFF
j_call: TRBJ1-3; d_call: NA; clone_size: many; v_call: TRBV6-1; cdr3_nt: TGTGCCAGCAGTGGACTGGGGGGAAACACCATATATTTT; cdr3_aa: CASSGLGGNTIYF
j_call: TRBJ2-3; d_call: TRBD2; clone_size: NA; v_call: TRBV4-1; cdr3_nt: TGCGCCAGCAGTCGGACTAGCGGGAGTGACGGTACGCAGTATTTT; cdr3_aa: CASSRTSGSDGTQYF
j_call: TRBJ1-4; d_call: TRBD1; clone_size: few; v_call: TRBV5-8; cdr3_nt: TGTGCCAGCAGCTCCGGACAGGGGGGCCCGTATGAAAAACTGTTTTTT; cdr3_aa: CASSSGQGGPYEKLFF
j_call: TRBJ2-4; d_call: TRBD1; clone_size: many; v_call: TRBV12-5; cdr3_nt: TGTGCTAGTCGACCCAGGACGGACAGGGAGAAAAACATTCAGTACTTC; cdr3_aa: CASRPRTDREKNIQYF
j_call: TRBJ1-4; d_call: NA; clone_size: many; v_call: TRBV3-1; cdr3_nt: TGTGCCAGCAGCCAAGTCAGGGGCAAGAGTGAAAAACTGTTTTTT; cdr3_aa: CASSQVRGKSEKLFF
j_call: TRBJ2-7; d_call: TRBD2; clone_size: NA; v_call: TRBV7-9; cdr3_nt: TGTGCCAGCAGCTTAGCCCCTGGACTAGCGGGAGGTTCCTACGAGCAGTACTTC; cdr3_aa: CASSLAPGLAGGSYEQYF
j_call: TRBJ2-7; d_call: TRBD1; clone_size: many; v_call: TRBV12-3/TRBV12-4; cdr3_nt: TGTGCCAGCAGTAGGACAGGGACGGGCGAGCAGTACTTC; cdr3_aa: CASSRTGTGEQYF
j_call: TRBJ2-7; d_call: NA; clone_size: NA; v_call: TRBV4-1; cdr3_nt: TGCGCCAGCAGCCAACTCGGGTCTTTCTACGAGCAGTACTTC; cdr3_aa: CASSQLGSFYEQYF
j_call: TRBJ2-5; d_call: NA; clone_size: many; v_call: TRBV10-3; cdr3_nt: TGTGCCATCCGGGGGGCAGGAGGGGAGACCCAGTACTTC; cdr3_aa: CAIRGAGGETQYF
j_call: TRBJ2-7; d_call: NA; clone_size: few; v_call: TRBV28; cdr3_nt: TGTGCCAGCGGCCAGTCCCGAGACCCCTCCTACGAGCAGTACTTC; cdr3_aa: CASGQSRDPSYEQYF
j_call: TRBJ2-7; d_call: TRBD2; clone_size: few; v_call: TRBV27; cdr3_nt: TGTGCCAGCAGCCGAGCGGGAACGGGTGACGAGCAGTACTTC; cdr3_aa: CASSRAGTGDEQYF
j_call: TRBJ2-5; d_call: NA; clone_size: many; v_call: TRBV12-3/TRBV12-4; cdr3_nt: TGTGCCAGCGCCGAGACTGAAGAGACCCAGTACTTC; cdr3_aa: CASAETEETQYF
j_call: TRBJ2-1; d_call: TRBD2; clone_size: many; v_call: TRBV7-3; cdr3_nt: TGTGCCAGCAGCTTATACCCCCCTACTAGCGGGAGGGCCTCGAATGAGCAGTTCTTC; cdr3_aa: CASSLYPPTSGRASNEQFF
j_call: TRBJ2-3; d_call: TRBD1; clone_size: many; v_call: TRBV4-2; cdr3_nt: TGTGCCAGCAGCCAAGGACAGGGGGCTACAGATACGCAGTATTTT; cdr3_aa: CASSQGQGATDTQYF
j_call: TRBJ1-5; d_call: TRBD1; clone_size: NA; v_call: TRBV6-1; cdr3_nt: TGTGCCAGCAGGCAGATCGGGACCAGGGGGGATCAGCCCCAGCATTTT; cdr3_aa: CASRQIGTRGDQPQHF
j_call: TRBJ1-3; d_call: NA; clone_size: NA; v_call: TRBV7-9; cdr3_nt: TGTGCCAGCAACCCCCCCGGGGGGGGAATTGGAAACACCATATATTTT; cdr3_aa: CASNPPGGGIGNTIYF
j_call: TRBJ1-1; d_call: TRBD1; clone_size: few; v_call: TRBV5-1; cdr3_nt: TGCGCCAGCAGTTCCACAGGGGACGGCACTGAAGCTTTCTTT; cdr3_aa: CASSSTGDGTEAFF
j_call: TRBJ2-1; d_call: NA; clone_size: many; v_call: TRBV29-1; cdr3_nt: TGCAGCGTTAATGACGCCCACTACAATGAGCAGTTCTTC; cdr3_aa: CSVNDAHYNEQFF